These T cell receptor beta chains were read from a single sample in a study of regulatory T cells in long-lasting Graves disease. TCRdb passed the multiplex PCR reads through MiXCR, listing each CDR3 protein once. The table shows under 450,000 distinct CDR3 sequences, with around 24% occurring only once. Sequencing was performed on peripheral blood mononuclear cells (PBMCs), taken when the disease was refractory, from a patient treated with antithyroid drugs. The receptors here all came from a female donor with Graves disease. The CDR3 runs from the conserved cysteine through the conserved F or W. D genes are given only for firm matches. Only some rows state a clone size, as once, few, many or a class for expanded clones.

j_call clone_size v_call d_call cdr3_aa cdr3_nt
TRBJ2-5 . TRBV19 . CASSIGGTRLDGQYF TGTGCCAGTAGTATTGGGGGGACCCGTCTTGATGGCCAGTACTTC
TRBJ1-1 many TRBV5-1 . CASSLATSNTEAFF TGCGCCAGCAGCTTAGCGACATCGAACACTGAAGCTTTCTTT
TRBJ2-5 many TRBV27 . CASQDYQETQYF TGTGCCAGCCAGGACTATCAAGAGACCCAGTACTTC
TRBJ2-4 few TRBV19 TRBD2 CASSIRRGGLAGLTDIQYF TGTGCCAGTAGTATTCGGAGGGGTGGACTAGCGGGCCTTACGGACATTCAGTACTTC
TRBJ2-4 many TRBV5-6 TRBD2 CASSLLTGTSGRRAKNIQYF TGTGCCAGCAGCTTGCTCACCGGGACTAGCGGGAGGAGGGCCAAAAACATTCAGTACTTC
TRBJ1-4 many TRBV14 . CASSQDQATATNEKLFF TGTGCCAGCAGCCAAGATCAGGCGACAGCAACTAATGAAAAACTGTTTTTT
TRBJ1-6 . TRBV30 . CAWTRGLHDSPLHF TGTGCCTGGACCAGGGGCCTACATGATTCACCCCTCCACTTT
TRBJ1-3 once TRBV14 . CASSQVGFSGNTIYF TGTGCCAGCAGCCAGGTCGGTTTCTCTGGAAACACCATATATTTT
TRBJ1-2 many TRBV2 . CASSPSSHRSGYGYTF TGTGCCAGCAGCCCCTCCTCTCACAGGTCAGGCTATGGCTACACCTTC
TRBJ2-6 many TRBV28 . CASSQVQQAGANVLTF TGTGCCAGCAGTCAGGTACAACAAGCTGGGGCCAACGTCCTGACTTTC
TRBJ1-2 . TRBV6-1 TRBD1 CAAAKGAAYLDYGYTF TGTGCCGCCGCTAAGGGGGCAGCCTACCTAGACTATGGCTACACCTTC
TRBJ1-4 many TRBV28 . CASRGVAGVGEKLFF TGTGCCAGCCGGGGTGTAGCGGGAGTCGGAGAAAAACTGTTTTTT